The clone carrying this T cell receptor (beta chain) showed up just once. Its antigen is unknown. Each of the donors was a healthy bone marrow donor. The sample comes from a study of cytomegalovirus exposure and HLA in healthy donors. This CDR3 is built from 17 residues. Trimming removed 0 bases from V and 2 bases from J; junction bases left unmatched: 5. Germline CDR1 and CDR2: MNHNS and SASEGT. Broader study findings: Analysis was carried out at a later point, and it linked a missense DCLRE1C variant to TCR beta V- and J-gene trimming.

PCR primers comprised 60 Vbeta and 13 Jbeta primers. The protocol was immunoSEQ multiplex PCR, while the TCRdb copy is restricted to in-frame clones and leaves out a portion. The table shows tens of thousands of clones, with over 60% occurring only once. This chain connects TRBV6-1 to TRBJ1-4, with 8 bases fitting TRBD1. The TCR originated in a man aged 40-49 years in good health and CMV-seropositive. Sample: PBMCs. The CDR3 nucleotides are TGTGCCAGCAGTGAAGCGACAGGGGTGGCCACTAATGAAAAACTGTTTTTT. The encoded protein is CASSEATGVATNEKLFF.